The present T cell receptor beta chain was sequenced within a study of blood T cells in healthy people across ages. Study-level background: Template switching caught about one barcoded beta molecule for each two T cells.

It was with a sample-barcoded 5' primer and a J-beta primer mix that a second PCR of roughly 7 to 12 cycles was run. Each cDNA molecule was tagged by a template-switch adaptor that had 12 random nucleotides. One entry per CDR3 protein, called by TCRdb with MiXCR from the 5' RACE reads. The data contain around 1.7 million distinct CDR3 sequences, 25% to 30% of them singletons. Deletions cut 0 bases from V and 11 bases from J, with 14 bases between. Germline CDR1 LGHDT, CDR2 YNNKEL (reference sequence). The CDR3 consists of 13 residues. This clonotype was seen only once. The source of this sequence is a woman younger than 45 in good health. J is TRBJ2-7 and V is TRBV3-1; D unclear. Input material: blood. The CDR3 DNA reads as TGTGCCAGCAGCCAAGAGGGTATGCTAGTGGAGTACTTC. This translates into CASSQEGMLVEYF.